This T cell receptor beta chain was documented in a study of T-cell memory formation after mild COVID-19 (dated by TCRdb to about 2021). A note on the overall study: TCR sequence clusters from the two donors were largely donor specific. In a couple of donors, T-cell clones that expanded and contracted after mild COVID-19 were tracked by sequencing TCRalpha and TCRbeta repertoires over time. The cohort was made up of two young adult volunteers, one female and one male, who were previously healthy.

Findings and caveats that apply to the study as a whole: SARS-CoV-2 specificity was not confirmed for the second-wave clones peaking on day 37. Clones contracting from day 15 to 85 had balanced CD4/CD8 phenotypes, while a second wave expanding from day 15 to 37 was biased towards CD4+. Some responding clones were detected in pre-infection memory, suggesting pre-existing cross-reactive memory T cells joined the SARS-CoV-2 response. Contracting CD4+ clones turned up mainly in the CM and EM memory subsets, whereas EMRA was where CD8+ clones were enriched. Only two mild cases were covered by the study, and larger cohorts that include severe cases with pre-infection samples were considered necessary.

Sequencing used an Illumina NovaSeq 6000. TCRalpha and TCRbeta cDNA libraries were built by 5'RACE with constant-segment primers, adding sample barcodes and unique molecular identifiers. Trizol reagent was used to extract RNA from every sample. Library amplification was performed in two PCR steps, and a second sample barcode and Illumina TruSeq adapters were introduced in the second step. Sequencing of libraries was performed on an Illumina NovaSeq with 2 x 150 bp paired-end reads. The source study handled its data this way. Demultiplexing of reads and collapsing into UMI-guided consensus sequences were performed with migec v1.2.7. Using mixcr v2.1.11, UMI consensuses were aligned to TRA and TRB V and J templates and then assembled into clonotypes. Clonotypes were classified as expanded or contracted when called significant by both edgeR and NoisET, with noise models trained on biological replicates. For edgeR calls, the cutoffs were a false discovery rate-adjusted p below 0.01 and a log2 fold-change threshold of 1. As an exploratory analysis of dynamics, max-normalized trajectories of the 1000 most abundant clonotypes were examined with PCA combined with hierarchical clustering. Separately sequenced CD4+ and CD8+ repertoires were used to assign the CD4 or CD8 phenotype of responding clones. Through fastp at Q25 and MiXCR, TCRdb rebuilt clones from the public reads, retaining in-frame beta chains. Records with the same CDR3 protein are collapsed into one entry carrying the most frequent genes and DNA. TCRdb's processing, not the authors', yielded these V and J calls. This sample lists 300,000 to 400,000 distinct CDR3 sequences; 28% were detected once. The leading ten clones occupy 13% of the sample.

The table lists this clonotype with a few counts. Its target antigen remains unknown. One base away there is no much larger clone; base qualities are not given. Ficoll-Paque density gradient centrifugation was the method used to isolate PBMCs. In the germline V gene, CDR1 corresponds to SGHTA and CDR2 to FQGNSA. Reading from cysteine to phenylalanine, the CDR3 counts 17 amino acids. Just CDR3 DNA is preserved here, 51 bases in frame from base 1. V is trimmed back by 2 bases and J by 2 bases, and the junction contains 11 bases that no gene match accounts for. The sequence is built from TRBV7-2 and TRBJ1-2; TRBD1 lines up with 7 middle nucleotides. This TCR was recovered from an adult woman who had mild COVID-19 (a few samples of this study predate the infection). The sample titles of this study are shuffled in the database, so cell type and time point are left out; the donor was told from shared clones. Material: PBMCs or a T cell subset sorted from them (not recorded which). The DNA reads TGTGCCAGCAGCTTATCCGGTCCCGAGGGGGCGAACTATGGCTACACCTTC. This encodes CASSLSGPEGANYGYTF.